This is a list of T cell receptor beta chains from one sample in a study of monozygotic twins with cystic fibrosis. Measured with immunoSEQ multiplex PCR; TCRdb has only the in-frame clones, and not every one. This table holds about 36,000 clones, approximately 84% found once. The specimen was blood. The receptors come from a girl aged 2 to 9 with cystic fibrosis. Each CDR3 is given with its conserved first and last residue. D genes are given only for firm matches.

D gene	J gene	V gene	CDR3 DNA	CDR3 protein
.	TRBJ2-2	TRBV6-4	TGTGCCAGCAGTGAGCGGTTGCCCAGGGAGCTGTTTTTT	CASSERLPRELFF
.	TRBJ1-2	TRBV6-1	TGTGCCAGCAGTGCCCTTGGCAATCCCTACTTC	CASSALGNPYF
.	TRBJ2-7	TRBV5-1	TGCGCCAGCAGGAATCTCCACGAGCAGTACTTC	CASRNLHEQYF
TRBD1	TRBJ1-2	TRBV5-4	TGTGCCAGCAGCTTGGACGGGCAGGGGGGCGCGTCCCCTAACTATGGCTACACCTTC	CASSLDGQGGASPNYGYTF
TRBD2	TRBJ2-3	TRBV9	TGTGCCAGCAGCGTTTTTAACGGGGGGACCACAGATACGCAGTATTTT	CASSVFNGGTTDTQYF
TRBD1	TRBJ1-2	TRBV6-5	TGTGCCAGCAGGGCCGGGACAGGACCTTATGGCTACACCTTC	CASRAGTGPYGYTF
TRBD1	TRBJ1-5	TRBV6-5	TGTGCCAGCAAACCGGGACAGCCTAGCAATCAGCCCCAGCATTTT	CASKPGQPSNQPQHF
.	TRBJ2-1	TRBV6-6	TGTGCCAGCAATCCGGCAAGAGACAATGAGCAGTTCTTC	CASNPARDNEQFF
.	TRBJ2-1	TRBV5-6	TGTGCCAGCAGCTTGACCTGGGGGGATGAGCAGTTCTTC	CASSLTWGDEQFF
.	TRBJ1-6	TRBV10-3	TGTGCCATCAGTGAGGCGTGGAATTCACCCCTCCACTTT	CAISEAWNSPLHF
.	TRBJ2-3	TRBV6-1	TGTGCCAGCAGTGAAGCCCCGGACAGCACAGATACGCAGTATTTT	CASSEAPDSTDTQYF